These T cell receptor beta chains were read from a single sample in a study of T-cell memory formation after mild COVID-19. TCRdb re-analysed the 5' RACE reads in MiXCR, keeping a single row per CDR3 protein. The sample includes some 290,000 distinct CDR3 sequences, 16% of them seen just once. Sequenced material: PBMCs or a T cell subset sorted from them (not recorded which). The receptors originated from a man aged 18 to 35 who had mild COVID-19 (a few samples of this study predate the infection). Cell type and time point are not known. CDR3s include the opening cysteine and the closing phenylalanine or tryptophan. D genes are given only for firm matches. Part of the rows lack a size; the others show once, few, many or a class for expanded clones.

J	V	size	D	DNA	CDR3
TRBJ2-1	TRBV20-1	-	TRBD2	TGCAGTGCTAGATCACTAGCGGGGGAGACCTACAATGAGCAGTTCTTC	CSARSLAGETYNEQFF
TRBJ2-1	TRBV3-1	few	-	TGTGCCAGCAGCCTAACTCCGACGGGTGAGCAGTTCTTC	CASSLTPTGEQFF
TRBJ1-2	TRBV2	-	-	TGTGCCAGCACCACTCTCGCTTGGCAGAGCTTC	CASTTLAWQSF
TRBJ1-1	TRBV15	-	TRBD1	TGTGCCACCAGCAGTCCCGGGACAGGGCCCTTTGAAGCTTTCTTT	CATSSPGTGPFEAFF
TRBJ2-3	TRBV7-3	-	TRBD2	TGTGCCAGCAGCCAGGGCGTACTAGCGGGGATCGCAGATACGCAGTATTTT	CASSQGVLAGIADTQYF
TRBJ2-5	TRBV15	few	-	TGTGCCACCAGCAGAGCACGGGGGGCCGGGGAGACCCAGTACTTC	CATSRARGAGETQYF
TRBJ2-1	TRBV6-4	few	-	TGTGCCAGCAGTGACTCAGGGCGCTCCTACAATGAGCAGTTCTTC	CASSDSGRSYNEQFF
TRBJ1-1	TRBV7-2	-	-	TGTGCCAGCAGCCGCCTTAGATTCCCAAGGGCTGAAGCTTTCTTT	CASSRLRFPRAEAFF
TRBJ1-4	TRBV4-3	-	-	TGCGCCAGCAGCCAAGATCGGGCAGGACATGCAACTAATGAAAAACTGTTTTTT	CASSQDRAGHATNEKLFF
TRBJ2-5	TRBV11-1	few	TRBD1	TGTGCCAGCAGCCATCCAGGGGGCCGGGAGACCCAGTACTTC	CASSHPGGRETQYF
TRBJ1-1	TRBV6-5	-	-	TGTGCCAGCAGTTACCGTTACAAACTAGGTGAAGCTTTCTTT	CASSYRYKLGEAFF
TRBJ2-1	TRBV7-3	-	TRBD2	TGTGCCAGCAGCTATACGGGAGGCGGGTCCTACAATGAGCAGTTCTTC	CASSYTGGGSYNEQFF
TRBJ2-7	TRBV12-3/TRBV12-4	-	-	TGTGCCAGCAGCGAACCGGGGGTAACTGTCTACGAGCAGTACTTC	CASSEPGVTVYEQYF
TRBJ2-5	TRBV6-6	few	TRBD1	TGTGCCAGCAGTTCCTCGGGACAGGGTAATAGGGAGACCCAGTACTTC	CASSSSGQGNRETQYF